This is a list of T cell receptor beta chains from one sample in a study of T-cell memory formation after mild COVID-19. TCRdb re-called the 5' RACE reads through MiXCR, storing one row per CDR3 protein. The table has approximately 210,000 distinct CDR3 sequences, around 30% seen once. The sequenced sample was PBMCs or a T cell subset sorted from them (not recorded which). Every receptor here comes from an adult woman who had mild COVID-19 (a few samples of this study predate the infection). Cell type and time point are not known. Both conserved end residues are part of each CDR3. The order of the fields is clone size, V gene, D gene, J gene, CDR3 protein, CDR3 DNA. A D gene is named only where the DNA matches it firmly. Some rows have no size entry. The others give once, few or many, or a class for an expanded clone.

clone size: few; V gene: TRBV5-6; D gene: .; J gene: TRBJ2-5; CDR3 protein: CASSSFRTELETQYF; CDR3 DNA: TGTGCCAGCAGTTCATTTCGGACCGAACTAGAGACCCAGTACTTC
clone size: few; V gene: TRBV12-3/TRBV12-4; D gene: .; J gene: TRBJ2-5; CDR3 protein: CASSLAGRGGETQYF; CDR3 DNA: TGTGCCAGCAGTTTAGCAGGCAGGGGGGGAGAGACCCAGTACTTC
clone size: .; V gene: TRBV6-2/TRBV6-3; D gene: .; J gene: TRBJ2-1; CDR3 protein: CASSSSRGTQLNNEQFF; CDR3 DNA: TGTGCCAGCAGTTCTTCCCGCGGGACGCAACTTAACAATGAGCAGTTCTTC
clone size: .; V gene: TRBV7-6; D gene: .; J gene: TRBJ2-2; CDR3 protein: CASSLGRPYTGELFF; CDR3 DNA: TGTGCCAGCAGCTTAGGGCGACCTTACACCGGGGAGCTGTTTTTT
clone size: few; V gene: TRBV7-9; D gene: .; J gene: TRBJ2-3; CDR3 protein: CASSLGAGQEFGTQYF; CDR3 DNA: TGTGCCAGCAGCTTAGGTGCGGGACAAGAATTTGGTACGCAGTATTTT
clone size: .; V gene: TRBV20-1; D gene: .; J gene: TRBJ2-2; CDR3 protein: CSARMTRDTGELFF; CDR3 DNA: TGCAGTGCTAGGATGACCAGGGACACCGGGGAGCTGTTTTTT
clone size: few; V gene: TRBV14; D gene: TRBD2; J gene: TRBJ2-3; CDR3 protein: CASSQEGGLAGSTDTQYF; CDR3 DNA: TGTGCCAGCAGCCAAGAAGGGGGACTAGCGGGTAGCACAGATACGCAGTATTTT
clone size: .; V gene: TRBV27; D gene: TRBD1; J gene: TRBJ1-2; CDR3 protein: CASRDRQGDYGYTF; CDR3 DNA: TGTGCCAGCAGGGATCGACAGGGCGACTATGGCTACACCTTC
clone size: .; V gene: TRBV6-1; D gene: TRBD1; J gene: TRBJ2-7; CDR3 protein: CASSEWDSQYEQYF; CDR3 DNA: TGTGCCAGCAGTGAGTGGGACAGCCAATACGAGCAGTACTTC
clone size: .; V gene: TRBV4-2; D gene: TRBD2; J gene: TRBJ2-5; CDR3 protein: CASSHPPGLAGGPATQYF; CDR3 DNA: TGTGCCAGCAGCCATCCCCCCGGACTAGCGGGAGGGCCGGCGACCCAGTACTTC
clone size: .; V gene: TRBV10-3; D gene: .; J gene: TRBJ2-1; CDR3 protein: CAIGMRRRRAYNEQFF; CDR3 DNA: TGTGCCATCGGTATGAGGAGGAGGAGAGCCTACAATGAGCAGTTCTTC
clone size: .; V gene: TRBV5-1; D gene: TRBD2; J gene: TRBJ2-1; CDR3 protein: CASSLVFILAGIVNEQFF; CDR3 DNA: TGCGCCAGCAGCTTGGTTTTTATCCTAGCGGGAATTGTCAATGAGCAGTTCTTC
clone size: few; V gene: TRBV20-1; D gene: TRBD2; J gene: TRBJ2-1; CDR3 protein: CSAGTSGSYNEQFF; CDR3 DNA: TGCAGTGCCGGGACTAGCGGGAGCTACAATGAGCAGTTCTTC
clone size: .; V gene: TRBV4-1; D gene: TRBD1; J gene: TRBJ2-1; CDR3 protein: CASSQVQGNNEQFF; CDR3 DNA: TGCGCCAGCAGCCAAGTACAGGGGAACAATGAGCAGTTCTTC
clone size: .; V gene: TRBV7-9; D gene: .; J gene: TRBJ2-7; CDR3 protein: CASSSDWRGEQYF; CDR3 DNA: TGTGCCAGCAGCTCGGATTGGCGAGGCGAGCAGTACTTC
clone size: .; V gene: TRBV4-1; D gene: TRBD2; J gene: TRBJ2-1; CDR3 protein: CASSQGVSSGVYNEQFF; CDR3 DNA: TGCGCCAGCAGCCAGGGCGTGAGTAGCGGGGTCTACAATGAGCAGTTCTTC
clone size: .; V gene: TRBV5-5; D gene: .; J gene: TRBJ2-5; CDR3 protein: CASTTAGPLQETQYF; CDR3 DNA: TGTGCCAGCACCACAGCCGGACCCCTCCAAGAGACCCAGTACTTC
clone size: few; V gene: TRBV29-1; D gene: TRBD1; J gene: TRBJ1-2; CDR3 protein: CSVDRGGSYGYTF; CDR3 DNA: TGCAGCGTTGACAGGGGGGGCAGCTATGGCTACACCTTC
clone size: .; V gene: TRBV7-9; D gene: TRBD2; J gene: TRBJ2-3; CDR3 protein: CASSLVSGRTDTQYF; CDR3 DNA: TGTGCCAGCAGCTTAGTTAGCGGGAGAACAGATACGCAGTATTTT
clone size: .; V gene: TRBV5-1; D gene: .; J gene: TRBJ1-2; CDR3 protein: CASSSNYMAGYTF; CDR3 DNA: TGCGCCAGCAGCTCCAACTACATGGCGGGCTACACCTTC
clone size: few; V gene: TRBV20-1; D gene: TRBD2; J gene: TRBJ2-1; CDR3 protein: CSASFNSGNKQFF; CDR3 DNA: TGCAGTGCTAGTTTTAATAGCGGGAATAAGCAGTTCTTC
clone size: .; V gene: TRBV6-5; D gene: TRBD1; J gene: TRBJ1-1; CDR3 protein: CASSYEGGQYFTEAFF; CDR3 DNA: TGTGCCAGCAGTTACGAGGGGGGACAGTACTTCACTGAAGCTTTCTTT
clone size: few; V gene: TRBV5-6; D gene: .; J gene: TRBJ2-4; CDR3 protein: CASSFFGIEGNIQYF; CDR3 DNA: TGTGCCAGCAGCTTCTTCGGAATAGAGGGAAACATTCAGTACTTC
clone size: .; V gene: TRBV20-1; D gene: TRBD2; J gene: TRBJ2-7; CDR3 protein: CSARIRGRRDEQYF; CDR3 DNA: TGCAGTGCTAGGATTCGCGGGAGGAGGGACGAGCAGTACTTC
clone size: .; V gene: TRBV7-2; D gene: .; J gene: TRBJ2-7; CDR3 protein: CASSLSNSGSEQYF; CDR3 DNA: TGTGCCAGCAGCTTAAGCAATTCCGGCTCCGAGCAGTACTTC